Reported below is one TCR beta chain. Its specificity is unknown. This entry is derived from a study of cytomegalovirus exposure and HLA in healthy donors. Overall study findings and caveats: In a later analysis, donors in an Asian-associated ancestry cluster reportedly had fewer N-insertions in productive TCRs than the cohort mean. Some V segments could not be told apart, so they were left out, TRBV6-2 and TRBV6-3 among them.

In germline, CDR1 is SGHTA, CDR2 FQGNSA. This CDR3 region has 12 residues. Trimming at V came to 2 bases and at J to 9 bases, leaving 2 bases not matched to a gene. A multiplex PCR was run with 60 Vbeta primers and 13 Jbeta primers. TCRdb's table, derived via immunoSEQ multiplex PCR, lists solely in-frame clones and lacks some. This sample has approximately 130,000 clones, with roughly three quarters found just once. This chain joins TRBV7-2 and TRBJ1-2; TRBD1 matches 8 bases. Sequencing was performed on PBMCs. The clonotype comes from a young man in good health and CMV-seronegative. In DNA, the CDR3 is TGTGCCAGCAGCTTACGACAGGGGAGCTACACCTTC. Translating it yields CASSLRQGSYTF.